The 3 T cell receptor beta chains below all came from one sample that was sequenced in a study of post-analysis software for immune sequencing data. General study points: Patients had higher frequencies than controls of a few TRBV segments, including TRBV5-6, TRBV5-1 and TRBV20-1.

Their antigens remain unidentified. Unique-molecular-identifier-tagged TCR beta cDNA libraries were used. TCRdb recomputed calls from the PCR reads with MiXCR, one row per CDR3 protein. The table shows some 260,000 distinct CDR3 sequences, with approximately 34% occurring only once. The sequenced sample consisted of blood. The receptors here all came from a girl aged 5-17 years with multiple sclerosis.

This clonotype was observed a few times. The rearrangement joins TRBV11-2 to TRBJ2-3; 12 nucleotides agree with TRBD2. The J segment lost 8 bases and the V segment lost 1 base, leaving 7 bases of the junction unmatched. The CDR3 loop spans 16 amino acids. The V gene's germline CDR1 is SGHAT and CDR2 FQNNGV. The CDR3 reads CASSLAASGGEGTQYF. CDR3 bases: TGTGCCAGCAGCTTAGCTGCTAGCGGGGGGGAGGGTACGCAGTATTTT.

This clonotype turned up a few times. The rearrangement links TRBV5-1 to TRBJ2-2; D is tentatively TRBD1 or TRBD2 (6 bases each). This CDR3 spans 16 amino acids. V lost 4 bases and J 1 base, leaving 14 bases between the germline ends. The germline CDR1 and CDR2 sequences are SGHRS and YFSETQ. CDR3 residues: CASSPGAGRNTGELFF. The CDR3 bases are TGCGCCAGCAGCCCGGGGGCGGGAAGGAACACCGGGGAGCTGTTTTTT.

The V and J genes are TRBV7-6 and TRBJ2-7, with D perhaps matching TRBD2 (6 bases). Per the germline V gene, CDR1 is SGHVS and CDR2 is FNYEAQ. This CDR3 spans 17 amino acids. Trimming shortened V by 2 bases and J by 3 bases, and 20 bases separated the two germline ends. The CDR3 nucleotides are TGTGCCAGCAGCTTAATGCCAGGTGGGGGGAGAGGCTACGAGCAGTACTTC. Residues: CASSLMPGGGRGYEQYF.